In its sample, the clone carrying this T cell receptor (beta chain) was seen many times. Its antigen remains unknown. The CDR3 totals 15 residues. Germline V CDR1 and CDR2: SGHTA, FQGNSA. The V and J ends lost 1 base and 2 bases respectively, with 9 bases between them. This sample stems from a study of T cell repertoires in cytomegalovirus infection. Study-wide background: CMV infection plus the matching HLA type was flagged by public TCR beta signatures.

One entry per CDR3 protein, called by TCRdb with MiXCR from the reads. Seen here are approximately 320,000 distinct CDR3 sequences, 8% to 9.5% observed once, and the top ten hold 3.5% to 4.5%. Study results and limitations: The ex vivo response was dominated by HLA-C-restricted CMV-specific TCR beta clonotypes. Cumulative frequency of public TCR beta families picked out carriers of CMV plus the relevant HLA.

The chain couples TRBV7-2 to TRBJ1-3; possible D gene TRBD1, 6 bases. Sample: PBMCs. The receptor was isolated from a human donor in good health (CMV status not recorded). Some clones in this sample may be carry-over from other donors' samples. The CDR3, as DNA: TGTGCCAGCAGCTTAGTACAGGGAGCTGGAAACACCATATATTTT. It translates to CASSLVQGAGNTIYF.